This T cell receptor beta chain was observed in a study of control samples from healthy donors and cancer patients. The CDR3 is 16 amino acids. V gave up 0 bases and J gave up 0 bases; unmatched junction bases: 2. The germline V gene has CDR1 SGHRS and CDR2 YFSETQ. In regard to this clone: Other DNA sequences of this sample code for an identical CDR3.

Data came from immunoSEQ multiplex PCR; TCRdb stores just in-frame clones and leaves some out. The table has 65,000 to 75,000 clones, roughly 87% seen once. The sample was blood. V usage is TRBV5-1 and J usage is TRBJ2-3; 9 bases line up with TRBD2. The receptor was derived from a woman aged 45-65 years in good health. In nucleotides, the CDR3 is TGCGCCAGCAGCTTGGTCCTAGCGGGAAGCACAGATACGCAGTATTTT. It translates to CASSLVLAGSTDTQYF.